This record covers a single T cell receptor beta chain. The CDR3 contains 14 residues. V lost 1 base, J lost 5 bases, and 5 bases stayed unmatched. Germline-derived CDR1 and CDR2 are SEHNR and FQNEAQ (reference sequence). This sample is part of a study of cytomegalovirus exposure and HLA in healthy donors. The PCR was carried out with 60 Vbeta primers and 13 Jbeta primers. The table came from immunoSEQ multiplex PCR; TCRdb's copy has only in-frame clones and leaves some out. The sample records under 200,000 clones, 70% to 80% being singletons. Sequencing was carried out using PBMCs. The chain couples TRBV7-9 to TRBJ2-7; 7 bases are a match to TRBD1. This TCR was sampled from a man aged 25 to 40 in good health and CMV-seropositive. CDR3 region: CASSLEQGSHEQYF. CDR3 DNA sequence: TGTGCCAGCAGCTTAGAACAGGGGTCACACGAGCAGTACTTC. Filled out from reference TRBV7-9 and TRBJ2-7, the complete variable domain reads DTGVSQNPRHKITKRGQNVTFRCDPISEHNRLYWYRQTLGQGPEFLTYFQNEAQLEKSRLLSDRFSAERPKGSFSTLEIQRTEQGDSAMYLCASSLEQGSHEQYFGPGTRLTVT.